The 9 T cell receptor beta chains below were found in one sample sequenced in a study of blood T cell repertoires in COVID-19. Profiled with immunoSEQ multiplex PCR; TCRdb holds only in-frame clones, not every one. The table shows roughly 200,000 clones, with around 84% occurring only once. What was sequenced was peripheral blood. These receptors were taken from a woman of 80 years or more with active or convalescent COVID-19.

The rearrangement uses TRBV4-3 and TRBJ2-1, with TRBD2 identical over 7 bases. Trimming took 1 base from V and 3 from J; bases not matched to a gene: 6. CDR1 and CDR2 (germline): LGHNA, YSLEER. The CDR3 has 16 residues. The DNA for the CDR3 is TGCGCCAGCAGCCAAGGGGGGGGACTGAACTACAATGAGCAGTTCTTC. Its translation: CASSQGGGLNYNEQFF.

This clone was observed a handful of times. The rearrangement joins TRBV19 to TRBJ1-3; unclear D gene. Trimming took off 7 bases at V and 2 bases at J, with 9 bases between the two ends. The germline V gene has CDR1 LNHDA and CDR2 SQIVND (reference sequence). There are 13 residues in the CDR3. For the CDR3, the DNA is TGTGCCAGTACTCGGCAGGCTGGAAACACCATATATTTT. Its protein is CASTRQAGNTIYF. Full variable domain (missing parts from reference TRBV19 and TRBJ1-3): DGGITQSPKYLFRKEGQNVTLSCEQNLNHDAMYWYRQDPGQGLRLIYYSQIVNDFQKGDIAEGYSVSREKKESFPLTVTSAQKNPTAFYLCASTRQAGNTIYFGEGSWLTVV.

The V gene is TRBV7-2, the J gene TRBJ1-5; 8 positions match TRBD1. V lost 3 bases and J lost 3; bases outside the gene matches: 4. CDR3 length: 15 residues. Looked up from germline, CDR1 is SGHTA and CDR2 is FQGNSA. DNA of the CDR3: TGTGCCAGCAGCTTTGGACAGGGAGACAATCAGCCCCAGCATTTT. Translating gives CASSFGQGDNQPQHF.

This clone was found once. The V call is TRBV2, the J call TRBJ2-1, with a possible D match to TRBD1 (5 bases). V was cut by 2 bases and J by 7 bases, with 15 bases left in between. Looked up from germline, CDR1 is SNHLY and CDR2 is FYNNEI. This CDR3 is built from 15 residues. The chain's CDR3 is CASSEITGQRNEQFF. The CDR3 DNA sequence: TGTGCCAGCAGTGAAATCACAGGACAAAGGAATGAGCAGTTCTTC.

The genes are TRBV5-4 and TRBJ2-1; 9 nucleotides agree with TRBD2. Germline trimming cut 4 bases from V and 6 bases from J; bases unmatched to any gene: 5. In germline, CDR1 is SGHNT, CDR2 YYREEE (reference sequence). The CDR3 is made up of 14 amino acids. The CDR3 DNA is TGTGCCAGCAGCCCCGGACTAGCGAGCAATGAGCAGTTCTTC. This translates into CASSPGLASNEQFF. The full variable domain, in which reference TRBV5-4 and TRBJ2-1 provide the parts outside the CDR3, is ETGVTQSPTHLIKTRGQQVTLRCSSQSGHNTVSWYQQALGQGPQFIFQYYREEENGRGNFPPRFSGLQFPNYSSELNVNALELDDSALYLCASSPGLASNEQFFGPGTRLTVL.

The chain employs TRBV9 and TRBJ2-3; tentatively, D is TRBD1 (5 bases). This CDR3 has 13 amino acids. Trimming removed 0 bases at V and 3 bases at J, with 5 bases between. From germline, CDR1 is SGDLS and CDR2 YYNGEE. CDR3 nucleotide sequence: TGTGCCAGCAGCGTAGCAGGGACAGATACGCAGTATTTT. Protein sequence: CASSVAGTDTQYF.

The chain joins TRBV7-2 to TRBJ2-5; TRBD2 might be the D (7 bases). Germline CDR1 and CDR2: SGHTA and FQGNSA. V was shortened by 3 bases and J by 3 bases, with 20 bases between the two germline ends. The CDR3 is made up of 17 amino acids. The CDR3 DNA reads TGTGCCAGCAGCTTTACGCCCCGGGGGGCAGGGAAAGAGACCCAGTACTTC. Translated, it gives CASSFTPRGAGKETQYF.

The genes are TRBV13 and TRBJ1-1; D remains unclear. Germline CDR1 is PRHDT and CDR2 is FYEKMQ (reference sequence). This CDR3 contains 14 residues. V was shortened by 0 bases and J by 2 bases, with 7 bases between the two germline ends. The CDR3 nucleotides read TGTGCCAGCAGCTTAGGCAAAATCAACACTGAAGCTTTCTTT. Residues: CASSLGKINTEAFF.

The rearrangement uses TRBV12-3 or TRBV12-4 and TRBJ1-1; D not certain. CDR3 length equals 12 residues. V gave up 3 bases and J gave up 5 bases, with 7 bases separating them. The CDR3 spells CASSLEETEAFF. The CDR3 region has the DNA TGTGCCAGCAGTTTGGAGGAGACTGAAGCTTTCTTT.